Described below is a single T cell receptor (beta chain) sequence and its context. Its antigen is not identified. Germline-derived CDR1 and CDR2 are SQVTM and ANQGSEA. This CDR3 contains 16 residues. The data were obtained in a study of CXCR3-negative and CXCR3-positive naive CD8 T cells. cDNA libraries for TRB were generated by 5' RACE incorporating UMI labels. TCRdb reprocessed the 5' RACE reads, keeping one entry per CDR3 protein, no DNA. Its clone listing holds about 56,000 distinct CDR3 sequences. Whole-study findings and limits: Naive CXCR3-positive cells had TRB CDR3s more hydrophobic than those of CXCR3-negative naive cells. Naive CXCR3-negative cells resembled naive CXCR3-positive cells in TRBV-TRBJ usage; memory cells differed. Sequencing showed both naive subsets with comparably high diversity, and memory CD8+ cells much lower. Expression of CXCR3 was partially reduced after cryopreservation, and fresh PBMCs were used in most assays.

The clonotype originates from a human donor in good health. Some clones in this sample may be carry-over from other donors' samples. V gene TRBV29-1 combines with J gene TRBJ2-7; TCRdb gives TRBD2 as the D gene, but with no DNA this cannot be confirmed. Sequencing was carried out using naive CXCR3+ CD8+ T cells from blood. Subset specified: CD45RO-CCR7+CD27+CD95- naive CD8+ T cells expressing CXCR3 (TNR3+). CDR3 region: CSVDGLAGGLSYEQYF.